These 2 T cell receptor beta chains originate from one sample sequenced in a study of human versus mouse CDR3 diversity and MHC coevolution. Method: immunoSEQ multiplex PCR; TCRdb's copy keeps in-frame clones and lacks some. The sample has tens of thousands of clones, 85% to 95% seen once. Sequenced input: naive CD4+ T cells from blood. Subset indicated: CD45RO-negative CD62L-positive naive CD4 T cells. Receptor source: a person between 25 and 70 years old in good health.

The chain combines TRBV19 with TRBJ1-2; 8 nucleotides match TRBD1. V dropped 11 bases and J dropped 2; count of bases not matched to a gene: 13. This CDR3 has 15 residues. Per germline, CDR1 LNHDA and CDR2 SQIVND (reference sequence). CDR3 loop: CACLPDRARNYGYTF. The CDR3 region has the DNA TGTGCCTGCCTTCCGGACAGGGCCCGAAACTATGGCTACACCTTC.

This clone was seen more than once but under ten times. The V call is TRBV21-1, the J call TRBJ1-5. TRBV21-1 is flagged as a pseudogene. This CDR3 comprises 17 residues. The CDR3 region is CASRYTPGGNSNQPQHF. CDR3 coding DNA: TGTGCCAGCAGGTACACTCCGGGGGGCAATAGCAATCAGCCCCAGCATTTT.